A selection of T cell receptor beta chains follows, all from one sample in a study of cytomegalovirus exposure and HLA in healthy donors. Here immunoSEQ multiplex PCR was the method, and the copy in TCRdb shows in-frame clones only, minus some. The listing records tens of thousands of clones. Sequencing was carried out using PBMCs. The source of these receptors is a woman aged 55-69 years in good health and CMV-seropositive. Both conserved end residues are part of each CDR3. D genes are given only for firm matches.

cdr3_aa | cdr3_nt | j_call | v_call | d_call | cdr3_length
CASSTQGALTEAFF | TGTGCCAGCAGTACCCAGGGGGCGCTTACTGAAGCTTTCTTT | TRBJ1-1 | TRBV6-1 | TRBD1 | 14
CASSNGRGYEQYF | TGTGCCAGTAGTAACGGACGGGGCTACGAGCAGTACTTC | TRBJ2-7 | TRBV19 | . | 13
CSVRQYNEQFF | TGCAGCGTACGACAGTACAATGAGCAGTTCTTC | TRBJ2-1 | TRBV29-1 | . | 11
CASSQATGGNQPQHF | TGCGCCAGCAGCCAGGCAACAGGGGGCAATCAGCCCCAGCATTTT | TRBJ1-5 | TRBV4-1 | TRBD1 | 15
CASSLPLATNEKLFF | TGTGCCAGCAGCCTACCCTTGGCAACTAATGAAAAACTGTTTTTT | TRBJ1-4 | TRBV7-9 | . | 15
CSAEQGSIGTEAFF | TGCAGCGCTGAGCAGGGTTCGATTGGAACTGAAGCTTTCTTT | TRBJ1-1 | TRBV29-1 | . | 14
CASSVRGARTNNEQFF | TGTGCCAGCAGCGTGCGGGGGGCAAGAACGAACAATGAGCAGTTCTTC | TRBJ2-1 | TRBV11-2 | TRBD2 | 16
CASSSPWAVTEAFF | TGTGCCAGCAGCTCTCCCTGGGCCGTCACTGAAGCTTTCTTT | TRBJ1-1 | TRBV7-9 | . | 14
CSSSEPDTQYF | TGCAGCAGTTCCGAGCCAGATACGCAGTATTTT | TRBJ2-3 | TRBV29-1 | . | 11
CASSNPRGRGGYEQYF | TGCGCCAGCAGTAATCCCCGCGGAAGGGGAGGATACGAGCAGTACTTC | TRBJ2-7 | TRBV23-1 | . | 16
CASSWTGGMGTEAFF | TGTGCCAGCAGCTGGACAGGGGGCATGGGCACTGAAGCTTTCTTT | TRBJ1-1 | TRBV11-2 | TRBD1 | 15
CASSLTSGGYYEQYF | TGTGCCAGCAGTCTGACTAGCGGGGGTTACTACGAGCAGTACTTC | TRBJ2-7 | TRBV7-2 | TRBD2 | 15
CAISEATGSTEAFF | TGTGCCATCAGTGAAGCGACAGGCAGCACTGAAGCTTTCTTT | TRBJ1-1 | TRBV10-3 | . | 14
CATGRGQYNEQFF | TGTGCCACCGGGAGGGGGCAATACAATGAGCAGTTCTTC | TRBJ2-1 | TRBV6-5 | . | 13
CATSRAIRQGGTFEQYF | TGTGCCACCAGCAGAGCTATACGCCAGGGGGGCACTTTCGAGCAGTACTTC | TRBJ2-7 | TRBV15 | . | 17
CASSPDNEQFF | TGTGCCAGCAGTCCTGACAATGAGCAGTTCTTC | TRBJ2-1 | TRBV2 | . | 11
CASSPGVEWSEAFF | TGTGCCAGCAGCCCGGGGGTGGAATGGTCTGAAGCTTTCTTT | TRBJ1-1 | TRBV7-9 | . | 14
CASIPSVGGASWNEQFF | TGTGCCAGCATCCCATCTGTGGGGGGGGCATCATGGAATGAGCAGTTCTTC | TRBJ2-1 | TRBV7-9 | . | 17
CASSDRGSTDTQYF | TGTGCCAGCAGCGACAGGGGAAGCACAGATACGCAGTATTTT | TRBJ2-3 | TRBV6-1 | TRBD1 | 14
CASSPLGPGGTEAFF | TGTGCCAGCTCACCACTGGGTCCGGGGGGCACTGAAGCTTTCTTT | TRBJ1-1 | TRBV18 | . | 15